The clone carrying this T cell receptor beta chain was counted many times. Its antigen is unidentified. Separate alpha and beta amplification began at the second PCR step. This sample was included in a study of naive and memory T cell subsets. Study findings and constraints: Over 90% of naive TCR sequences appeared only once after error correction, unlike memory subsets. From naive to CM, EM and EMRA, diversity decreased and Gini increased.

Trimming pared 2 bases from V and 8 bases from J, leaving 9 bases between. Germline V gene data show CDR1 as DFQATT and CDR2 as SNEGSKA (reference sequence). CDR3 length equals 11 residues. The beta constant-region primer was an equimolar mix of two oligonucleotides covering TRBC1 and TRBC2. An oligonucleotide with the SP2 primer and a 12-nucleotide UMI was ligated to the cDNA 3' end. In TCRdb, the UMI-ligation and nested PCR reads were re-called with MiXCR into one record per CDR3 protein. The sample carries 25,000 to 30,000 distinct CDR3 sequences, around a tenth recorded once. Material for sequencing was effector memory CD4+ T cells from blood. Subset defined: effector memory, CD45RA- CD27-. The receptor's source is a human donor in good health. This chain uses TRBV20-1 with TRBJ1-2; tentative D call: TRBD1 (5 bases). DNA of the CDR3: TGCAGTGCTAGAACAGGCTCGGGCTACACCTTC. Amino acids: CSARTGSGYTF.